The 24 T cell receptor beta chains listed next were all sequenced from one sample in a study of blood T cell repertoires in COVID-19. The protocol was immunoSEQ multiplex PCR, while the TCRdb copy is restricted to in-frame clones and leaves out a portion. The sample has 400,000 or so clones; about nine tenths are singletons. The sequencing input was PBMCs or T cells enriched from blood (not recorded which). Receptors originate from a man between 18 and 29 years old who had recovered from COVID-19.

This rearrangement joins TRBV27 to TRBJ1-1; TRBD1 is a possible D gene (6 bases). V gave up 6 bases and J gave up 4 bases, with 12 bases separating them. Per the germline V gene, CDR1 is MNHEY and CDR2 is SMNVEV (reference sequence). The CDR3 totals 13 residues. CDR3 DNA sequence: TGTGCCAGCAGGGACAGAGAGATCACTGAAGCTTTCTTT. Its translation is CASRDREITEAFF.

This sequence joins TRBV7-2 and TRBJ2-5; possibly TRBD2 for D (6 bases). The germline CDR1 and CDR2 sequences are SGHTA and FQGNSA. Trimming shortened V by 5 bases and J by 5 bases, and 15 bases separated the two germline ends. This CDR3 comprises 14 residues. CDR3 sequence reads: CASSPAWGEETQYF. CDR3 in DNA: TGTGCCAGCAGCCCAGCCTGGGGGGAGGAGACCCAGTACTTC. The whole variable domain, remainder taken from reference TRBV7-2 and TRBJ2-5, is GAGVSQSPSNKVTEKGKDVELRCDPISGHTALYWYRQSLGQGLEFLIYFQGNSAPDKSGLPSDRFSAERTGGSVSTLTIQRTQQEDSAVYLCASSPAWGEETQYFGPGTRLLVL.

The chain carries TRBV24-1 and TRBJ2-5, with 12 bases matching TRBD1. In germline, CDR1 is KGHDR, CDR2 SFDVKD. The junction had 5 bases not matched to a gene; V was cut back by 12 bases and J by 7 bases. The CDR3 has 12 residues. CDR3 loop: CASGTGGGTQYF. The CDR3 nucleotides read TGTGCCTCGGGGACAGGGGGCGGGACCCAGTACTTC.

V usage is TRBV9 and J usage is TRBJ1-2; D is possibly TRBD1 (6 bases). Germline CDR1 is SGDLS and CDR2 is YYNGEE. V was clipped by 7 bases and J by 7 bases, with 14 bases between them. The CDR3 loop spans 12 amino acids. CDR3 sequence reads: CASSQGEAGYTF. The CDR3 DNA reads TGTGCCAGCTCACAGGGTGAAGCTGGCTACACCTTC.

This chain connects TRBV6-5 to TRBJ1-4, with 8 bases fitting TRBD1. Germline trimming cut 8 bases from V and 4 bases from J; bases unmatched to any gene: 3. The CDR3 length is 13 residues. CDR1 MNHEY and CDR2 SVGAGI come from the germline V gene. The chain's CDR3 is CASWGQVNEKLFF. As DNA, the CDR3 is TGTGCCAGCTGGGGACAGGTTAATGAAAAACTGTTTTTT.

The chain joins TRBV29-1 to TRBJ2-2, with 8 bases aligning to TRBD2. The J segment lost 5 bases and the V segment lost 6 bases, leaving 5 bases of the junction unmatched. CDR1 and CDR2 from the germline V gene are SQVTM and ANQGSEA. The CDR3 extends over 13 amino acids. CDR3 coding DNA: TGCAGCGTAGCGGGAGTAAAAACCGGGGAGCTGTTTTTT. This encodes CSVAGVKTGELFF.

The chain employs TRBV5-6 and TRBJ1-5, with D possibly TRBD1 on 6 matching bases. Trimming shortened V by 1 base and J by 2 bases, and 13 bases separated the two germline ends. The CDR3 is 16 residues long. Germline CDR1 reads SGHDT; CDR2 reads YYEEEE. CDR3 DNA: TGTGCCAGCAGCTTGTTTGGGGGCGACGGCAATCAGCCCCAGCATTTT. As protein: CASSLFGGDGNQPQHF.

This clone is a singleton in its sample. The CDR3 loop reads CASSTTGTNYGYTF. In DNA, the CDR3 is TGTGCCAGCAGTACGACAGGGACTAACTATGGCTACACCTTC. The V call is TRBV27, the J call TRBJ1-2, with 7 bases lining up with TRBD1. CDR1 is MNHEY, CDR2 SMNVEV, per germline (reference sequence). The V gene end was trimmed by 5 bases and the J gene end by 0 bases; junction bases not matched to a gene: 3. The CDR3 contains 14 residues.

V usage is TRBV5-1 and J usage is TRBJ2-2, with D possibly being TRBD1 (5 bases). Germline-derived CDR1 and CDR2 are SGHRS and YFSETQ. This CDR3 region has 16 residues. V lost 1 base and J 2 bases, leaving 12 bases between the germline ends. The CDR3 DNA reads TGCGCCAGCAGCTTGTTCCAGGGTCGAAACACCGGGGAGCTGTTTTTT. The encoded protein is CASSLFQGRNTGELFF.

The rearrangement links TRBV12-3 or TRBV12-4 to TRBJ1-5; weak D call: TRBD1 (5 bases). The V and J ends lost 3 bases and 6 bases respectively, with 9 bases between them. The CDR3 has 13 residues. Written as DNA, the CDR3 is TGTGCCAGCAGTTTGACAGATGGTCAGCCCCAGCATTTT. Protein: CASSLTDGQPQHF.

This rearrangement joins TRBV2 to TRBJ1-3; D perhaps matches TRBD1 (6 bases). CDR3 size: 15 residues. Trimming shortened V by 3 bases and J by 0 bases, and 9 bases separated the two germline ends. The germline V gene has CDR1 SNHLY and CDR2 FYNNEI. CDR3 loop: CASSEDSLSGNTIYF. Here the CDR3 DNA reads TGTGCCAGCAGTGAGGACAGCCTCTCTGGAAACACCATATATTTT. Together with reference TRBV2 and TRBJ1-3, the CDR3 gives the full variable domain: EPEVTQTPSHQVTQMGQEVILRCVPISNHLYFYWYRQILGQKVEFLVSFYNNEISEKSEIFDDQFSVERPDGSNFTLKIRSTKLEDSAMYFCASSEDSLSGNTIYFGEGSWLTVV.

The V call is TRBV5-1, the J call TRBJ2-7, with TRBD1 matching 10 bases. V gave up 0 bases and J gave up 6 bases; unmatched junction bases: 3. Germline V gene data show CDR1 as SGHRS and CDR2 as YFSETQ. The CDR3 has 14 residues. Written as DNA, the CDR3 is TGCGCCAGCAGCTTGGCCGGGACAGGGGTCGAGCAGTACTTC. Its protein is CASSLAGTGVEQYF.

The rearrangement links TRBV5-6 to TRBJ2-6; a weak D match, TRBD2 (6 bases). The V end lost 2 bases, the J end lost 0 bases, and 12 bases lay between the germline ends. CDR3 length: 17 residues. Germline V gene lookup returns CDR1 SGHDT and CDR2 YYEEEE. The CDR3 here is CASSFSGGRSGANVLTF. CDR3 bases: TGTGCCAGCAGCTTTAGCGGTGGTCGCTCTGGGGCCAACGTCCTGACTTTC.

The chain combines TRBV19 with TRBJ1-1; D is perhaps TRBD1 (6 bases). CDR1 and CDR2 from the germline V gene are LNHDA and SQIVND (reference sequence). The CDR3 sequence is 17 residues long. Between the trimmed V and J ends, which lost 6 bases and 7 bases, there was a span of 27 bases. CDR3 bases: TGTGCCAGTAGGAGCGTTGGACTGGGACACCGCGATTTTGAAGCTTTCTTT. As protein: CASRSVGLGHRDFEAFF.

The rearrangement joins TRBV5-1 to TRBJ2-1, with 10 bases that match TRBD1. V dropped 0 bases and J dropped 0; count of bases not matched to a gene: 3. Germline V CDR1 and CDR2: SGHRS, YFSETQ. The CDR3 is 17 residues long. The CDR3: CASSLGTGGSSYNEQFF. CDR3 sequence (DNA): TGCGCCAGCAGCTTGGGGACAGGGGGGAGCTCCTACAATGAGCAGTTCTTC.

This clone appeared a single time. The chain links TRBV2 to TRBJ2-7, with TRBD1 matching over 8 bases. Trimming removed 11 bases from V and 1 base from J; junction bases left unmatched: 7. Per the germline V gene, CDR1 is SNHLY and CDR2 is FYNNEI. This CDR3 is built from 13 residues. The CDR3 nucleotides are TGTGCCGGCGGACAGGGCGTTTCCTACGAGCAGTACTTC. It translates to CAGGQGVSYEQYF.

The chain carries TRBV27 and TRBJ2-1; D remains unclear. The CDR3 has 13 residues. V was shortened by 0 bases and J by 7 bases, with 7 bases between the two germline ends. Germline V gene data show CDR1 as MNHEY and CDR2 as SMNVEV (reference sequence). The CDR3 reads CASSLSSANEQFF. CDR3 nucleotides: TGTGCCAGCAGTTTATCGTCAGCGAATGAGCAGTTCTTC.

This clone was observed once. The chain joins TRBV10-3 to TRBJ1-1; TRBD1 matches at 12 bases. CDR1 ENHRY and CDR2 SYGVKD come from the germline V gene. V dropped 1 base and J dropped 4; count of bases not matched to a gene: 10. The CDR3 loop spans 18 amino acids. The CDR3 loop reads CAISEYWDRGLGGTEAFF. The CDR3 bases are TGTGCCATCAGTGAGTATTGGGACAGGGGGCTGGGCGGCACTGAAGCTTTCTTT.

This chain joins TRBV13 and TRBJ2-2; 9 positions match TRBD1. CDR3 length: 16 amino acids. The junction had 6 bases not matched to a gene; V was cut back by 2 bases and J by 5 bases. The germline V gene has CDR1 PRHDT and CDR2 FYEKMQ (reference sequence). CDR3 nucleotide sequence: TGTGCCAGCAGCTTACGCGGACAGGGGAGGACCGGGGAGCTGTTTTTT. It codes for CASSLRGQGRTGELFF.

This clone occurred a few times. The chain recombines TRBV30 with TRBJ1-2, with D possibly being TRBD1 (6 bases). The germline gives CDR1 GTSNPN, CDR2 SVGIG (reference sequence). The V end was cut by 5 bases, the J end by 1 base, with 17 bases between. The CDR3 contains 15 residues. Here the CDR3 DNA reads TGTGCCTGGGGGGGAAGAGGGGGTTTTAACTATGGCTACACCTTC. The encoded protein is CAWGGRGGFNYGYTF.

The V gene is TRBV6-1, the J gene TRBJ1-6; 9 bases are shared with TRBD1. CDR1 MNHNS and CDR2 SASEGT come from the germline V gene. Trimming cost V 1 base and J 7 bases; bases outside gene matches: 11. The CDR3 is 18 amino acids. Here the CDR3 reads CASSEVWSGTGFNSPLHF. The DNA for the CDR3 is TGTGCCAGCAGTGAAGTCTGGTCTGGGACAGGGTTCAATTCACCCCTCCACTTT.

This clone was seen only once. V and J are TRBV3-1 (or the pseudogene TRBV3-2) and TRBJ1-3, with D possibly being TRBD1 (6 bases). CDR3 size: 14 residues. V dropped 2 bases and J dropped 7 bases, with 12 bases sitting between them. Germline V CDR1 and CDR2: LGHDT, YNNKEL (reference sequence). For the CDR3, the DNA is TGTGCCAGCAGCCAACAGGGGTTGGGGAACACCATATATTTT. Translation gives CASSQQGLGNTIYF.

The chain has TRBV27 and TRBJ1-5, with 7 bases aligning to TRBD1. Germline-derived CDR1 and CDR2 are MNHEY and SMNVEV (reference sequence). The CDR3 spans 13 residues. Trimming cost V 6 bases and J 7 bases; bases outside gene matches: 6. CDR3 residues: CASRPAGGQPQHF. The CDR3 nucleotides are TGTGCCAGCAGACCCGCAGGGGGGCAGCCCCAGCATTTT.

J is TRBJ1-2 and V is TRBV28, with a tentative D call TRBD1 (5 bases). The germline V gene encodes CDR1 MDHEN and CDR2 SYDVKM. Trimming left V 6 bases short and J 5 bases short, with 13 bases between. The length of the CDR3 is 13 residues. The CDR3 reads CASSRGGGYGYTF. The DNA of the CDR3 is TGTGCCAGCAGCCGGGGGGGAGGGTATGGCTACACCTTC.